These 21 T cell receptor beta chains originate from one sample sequenced in a study of blood T cells in healthy people across ages. Together with a sample-barcoded 5' primer, a J-beta primer mix was included in a second PCR lasting about 7 to 12 cycles. TCRdb redid the calling of the 5' RACE reads with MiXCR, one entry per CDR3 protein. The data hold over 750,000 distinct CDR3 sequences, with around 25% observed a single time. These data were likewise used in another study, on T cells of mothers and their children.

Sequencing input: blood. The receptor source for this set is a boy between 10 and 17 years old in good health.

This clonotype has a handful of counts. V usage is TRBV7-8 and J usage is TRBJ2-4; D is possibly TRBD1 (8 bases). V was trimmed by 0 bases and J by 10 bases, leaving 16 bases between them. Germline CDR1 is SGHVS and CDR2 is FQNEAQ. The CDR3 runs 15 residues. The CDR3 coding sequence is TGTGCCAGCAGCTTAGCATCAGGACAGGGAGGGATTCAGTACTTC. It specifies CASSLASGQGGIQYF.

This rearrangement joins TRBV29-1 to TRBJ2-3; 13 bases fit TRBD2. The length of the CDR3 is 14 residues. The junction had 3 bases not matched to a gene; V was cut back by 4 bases and J by 5 bases. From germline, CDR1 is SQVTM and CDR2 ANQGSEA. The DNA of the CDR3 is TGCAGCGTTGGACTAGCGGGAGGAAAAGATACGCAGTATTTT. Amino acids: CSVGLAGGKDTQYF.

The J gene is TRBJ2-2, the V gene TRBV9, with TRBD2 identical over 9 bases. The V segment lost 0 bases and the J segment 1 base; nucleotides outside the gene matches: 7. The CDR3 has 18 amino acids. Germline V CDR1 and CDR2: SGDLS, YYNGEE. CDR3 region: CASSVATSGQLNTGELFF. In DNA, the CDR3 is TGTGCCAGCAGCGTAGCGACTAGCGGACAACTGAACACCGGGGAGCTGTTTTTT.

This clonotype was observed a single time. The rearrangement uses TRBV20-1 and TRBJ2-1; a possible D gene is TRBD2 (5 bases). The CDR3 covers 16 residues. Trimming pared 1 base from V and 3 bases from J, leaving 16 bases between. Germline V lookup: CDR1 DFQATT, CDR2 SNEGSKA (reference sequence). The CDR3 is CSARGKWGANYNEQFF. DNA of the CDR3: TGCAGTGCTAGAGGAAAATGGGGAGCTAACTACAATGAGCAGTTCTTC.

The CDR3 here is CASSSSGIQETQYF. As DNA, the CDR3 is TGTGCCAGCAGCTCGAGCGGGATTCAAGAGACCCAGTACTTC. The chain carries TRBV7-8 and TRBJ2-5, with 7 bases lining up with TRBD2. V trimming: 4 bases; J trimming: 2 bases; junction bases outside the gene matches: 4. The CDR3 runs 14 residues. CDR1 SGHVS and CDR2 FQNEAQ come from the germline V gene.

This clonotype was detected a few times. V is TRBV29-1 and J is TRBJ1-1; 12 positions match TRBD1. Germline CDR1 and CDR2: SQVTM and ANQGSEA. The CDR3 consists of 14 residues. Losses at the gene ends were 4 bases for V and 7 bases for J; bases not matched to a gene: 7. CDR3 nucleotides: TGCAGCGTTGGCGGGACAGGGGGCGTCGATGAAGCTTTCTTT. Translated, it gives CSVGGTGGVDEAFF.

V and J are TRBV5-1 and TRBJ2-2; D may be TRBD2 (5 bases). Deletions cut 4 bases from V and 4 bases from J, with 14 bases between. Looked up from germline, CDR1 is SGHRS and CDR2 is YFSETQ. CDR3 size: 15 residues. The CDR3 nucleotides are TGCGCCAGCAGCAGGACCCGGGAACTCACCGGGGAGCTGTTTTTT. Translated: CASSRTRELTGELFF.

The rearrangement joins TRBV18 to TRBJ2-3; tentatively, D is TRBD1 (5 bases). Germline values: CDR1 KGHSH, CDR2 LQKENI. The CDR3 is made up of 13 amino acids. Between the trimmed V and J ends, which lost 5 bases and 5 bases, there was a span of 11 bases. CDR3 residues: CASSAAGKDTQYF. For the CDR3, the DNA is TGTGCCAGCTCAGCCGCAGGGAAAGATACGCAGTATTTT.

This clonotype was seen only a few times. V gene TRBV7-9 combines with J gene TRBJ2-1; perhaps TRBD1 as D (6 bases). Trimming cost V 5 bases and J 0 bases, with 14 bases left between them. This CDR3 is 16 amino acids long. Germline V gene lookup returns CDR1 SEHNR and CDR2 FQNEAQ (reference sequence). The CDR3 coding sequence is TGTGCCAGCAGCCCTGGGACACTTACCTCCTACAATGAGCAGTTCTTC. Its translation: CASSPGTLTSYNEQFF.

The chain recombines TRBV7-9 with TRBJ2-7; possible D gene TRBD1, 6 bases. The V and J ends lost 2 bases and 3 bases respectively, with 11 bases between them. CDR1 is SEHNR and CDR2 is FQNEAQ in the germline V gene (reference sequence). CDR3 size: 14 residues. Here the CDR3 reads CASSLPGAIYEQYF. Here the CDR3 DNA reads TGTGCCAGCAGCTTACCAGGGGCCATCTACGAGCAGTACTTC.

This rearrangement joins TRBV2 to TRBJ2-6; D uncertain. The CDR3 has 12 residues. V gave up 8 bases and J gave up 4 bases, with 6 bases separating them. Germline loops: CDR1 SNHLY, CDR2 FYNNEI. This chain's CDR3 is CASLQGANVLTF. The CDR3 nucleotides are TGTGCCAGCTTACAGGGGGCCAACGTCCTGACTTTC. The full variable domain, rest sourced from reference TRBV2 and TRBJ2-6, is EPEVTQTPSHQVTQMGQEVILRCVPISNHLYFYWYRQILGQKVEFLVSFYNNEISEKSEIFDDQFSVERPDGSNFTLKIRSTKLEDSAMYFCASLQGANVLTFGAGSRLTVL.

This clonotype was seen a few times. The gene calls are TRBV4-2 and TRBJ2-4; tentatively, D is TRBD1 or TRBD2 (6 bases each). V was shortened by 1 base and J by 0 bases, with 16 bases between the two germline ends. Per the germline V gene, CDR1 is LGHNA and CDR2 is YNFKEQ. CDR3 length: 18 amino acids. This chain's CDR3 is CASSQGAAGQLAKNIQYF. The DNA of the CDR3 is TGTGCCAGCAGCCAAGGGGCCGCGGGACAATTAGCCAAAAACATTCAGTACTTC.

V usage is TRBV5-1 and J usage is TRBJ2-5; possibly TRBD2 for D (5 bases). The J call is in doubt because the DNA end fits TRBJ2-7 better. The CDR3 runs 13 residues. CDR1 and CDR2 from the germline V gene are SGHRS and YFSETQ. CDR3 sequence: CASSLEGEYEQYF. The CDR3 region has the DNA TGCGCCAGCAGCTTGGAGGGAGAATACGAGCAGTACTTC.

This clonotype occurred many times. This rearrangement joins TRBV7-2 to TRBJ1-4; 7 bases align to TRBD1. CDR1 and CDR2 from the germline V gene are SGHTA and FQGNSA. This CDR3 has 14 residues. The V gene end was trimmed by 3 bases and the J gene end by 5 bases; junction bases not matched to a gene: 3. Here the CDR3 DNA reads TGTGCCAGCAGCTTGGGACAGAAAAATGAAAAACTGTTTTTT. Encoded protein: CASSLGQKNEKLFF. Looking up the rest from reference TRBV7-2 and TRBJ1-4 gives the full variable domain: GAGVSQSPSNKVTEKGKDVELRCDPISGHTALYWYRQSLGQGLEFLIYFQGNSAPDKSGLPSDRFSAERTGGSVSTLTIQRTQQEDSAVYLCASSLGQKNEKLFFGSGTQLSVL.

J is TRBJ1-2 and V is TRBV10-2; 7 nucleotides align to TRBD1. Germline assignment: CDR1 WSHSY and CDR2 SAAADI. Trimming removed 10 bases from V and 5 bases from J; junction bases left unmatched: 10. This CDR3 comprises 13 residues. CDR3 DNA sequence: TGCGCCACCGGACAGGCCACACTATATGGCTACACCTTC. This gives the protein CATGQATLYGYTF.

The chain links TRBV28 to TRBJ2-7, with a weak D call TRBD2 (5 bases). There are 14 residues in the CDR3. Trimming removed 3 bases at V and 3 bases at J, with 12 bases between. Germline V gene lookup returns CDR1 MDHEN and CDR2 SYDVKM. The CDR3 coding sequence is TGTGCCAGCAGTTTGAGAGGGTTAGTCTACGAGCAGTACTTC. Its protein product is CASSLRGLVYEQYF.

This clonotype was counted a few times. This rearrangement joins TRBV29-1 to TRBJ2-1; 13 bases are shared with TRBD2. After removal of 0 bases from V and 2 bases from J, the junction contained 10 bases not matched to a gene. The germline V gene has CDR1 SQVTM and CDR2 ANQGSEA. The CDR3 is 19 amino acids. The CDR3 nucleotides are TGCAGCGTTGAAGATAGGAGACTAGCGGGAGGCCATCCCTACAATGAGCAGTTCTTC. Amino acids: CSVEDRRLAGGHPYNEQFF.

Points on this clonotype: The junction differs from germline at one of its ends, possibly a read error. The genes are TRBV10-3 and TRBJ2-7, with a weak D call TRBD1 (6 bases). Per germline, CDR1 ENHRY and CDR2 SYGVKD. This CDR3 has 12 amino acids. DNA of the CDR3: TGTGCCATCAGGGAACAGGGTTACGAGCAGAACTTC. This sequence encodes CAIREQGYEQNF.

The V gene is TRBV10-3, the J gene TRBJ2-7, with TRBD2 matching 8 bases. The germline gives CDR1 ENHRY, CDR2 SYGVKD. The CDR3 consists of 15 residues. The trim removed 2 bases at V and 3 bases at J, leaving 6 bases unmatched. The CDR3 loop is CAISEPRSGSYEQYF. DNA for the CDR3: TGTGCCATCAGTGAGCCCCGCAGCGGGAGCTACGAGCAGTACTTC.

This clonotype was recorded a few times. The V and J genes are TRBV20-1 and TRBJ2-5; D ambiguous. Germline CDR1 reads DFQATT; CDR2 reads SNEGSKA (reference sequence). There are 13 residues in the CDR3. Deletions cut 1 base from V and 2 bases from J, with 8 bases between. The CDR3 DNA follows: TGCAGTGCTAGAGGGACCTCACAAGAGACCCAGTACTTC. It codes for CSARGTSQETQYF.

This clonotype was detected ten times or more. J is TRBJ2-1 and V is TRBV7-2; 8 nucleotides agree with TRBD1. Germline V gene sequence: CDR1 SGHTA, CDR2 FQGNSA. CDR3 size: 14 residues. The V segment lost 1 base and the J segment 7 bases; nucleotides outside the gene matches: 3. The CDR3 protein is CASSLGQGFNEQFF. CDR3 nucleotide sequence: TGTGCCAGCAGCTTAGGACAGGGGTTTAATGAGCAGTTCTTC.